This TCR beta chain came from a study of cytomegalovirus exposure and HLA in healthy donors. Study overall: Genotyping showed roughly 86% of approximately 430 donors falling in the Caucasian-associated ancestry cluster. Findings and limits, study-wide: A later analysis linked a missense DCLRE1C variant to TCR beta V- and J-gene trimming. Excluded: some indistinguishable V segments such as TRBV6-2 and TRBV6-3. Reports showed the classifier diagnosing cytomegalovirus status with high specificity and sensitivity.

To note about this clone: The antigen remains undetermined.

A multiplex PCR was run with 60 Vbeta primers and 13 Jbeta primers. The table came from immunoSEQ multiplex PCR; TCRdb's copy has only in-frame clones and leaves some out. The repertoire holds under 150,000 clones, with 78% as singletons. V lost 6 bases and J 7 bases, leaving 15 bases between the germline ends. This CDR3 is built from 13 residues. Germline-derived CDR1 and CDR2 are MNHEY and SMNVEV (reference sequence). This chain links TRBV27 with TRBJ1-1; D possibly corresponds to TRBD1 (5 bases). Sequenced: PBMCs. The clonotype was recovered from a woman between 40 and 50 years old in good health and CMV-seronegative. The CDR3 spells CASSLGKGIEAFF. CDR3 in DNA: TGTGCCAGCAGCCTCGGCAAGGGGATTGAAGCTTTCTTT.